One and the same sample provided the 3 T cell receptor beta chains below, sequenced in a study of blood T cell repertoires in COVID-19. Libraries were prepared by immunoSEQ multiplex PCR; TCRdb keeps only in-frame clonotypes and omits some of them. This table has around 38,000 clones, approximately 86% appearing once. Sequenced material: peripheral blood. The receptors stem from a man between 65 and 79 years old with acute or convalescent COVID-19.

This clone occurred a few times. This rearrangement joins TRBV15 to TRBJ1-3; D unclear. The germline V gene encodes CDR1 LNHNV and CDR2 YYDKDF (reference sequence). The CDR3 totals 17 residues. Trimming took off 0 bases at V and 0 bases at J, with 12 bases between the two ends. As DNA, the CDR3 is TGTGCCACCAGCAGAGAGATTGAGTCTTCCTCTGGAAACACCATATATTTT. Translated, it gives CATSREIESSSGNTIYF.

V is TRBV7-5 and J is TRBJ1-5. TRBV7-5 is described as a pseudogene. The CDR3 totals 11 residues. As DNA, the CDR3 is TGTGCCAGAAGCCGACTGGGGCCCCAGCATTTT. Translation: CARSRLGPQHF.

This clone was counted once. J is TRBJ2-5 and V is TRBV11-2; 8 nucleotides match TRBD2. Germline CDR1 SGHAT, CDR2 FQNNGV. The V gene end was trimmed by 5 bases and the J gene end by 7 bases; junction bases not matched to a gene: 12. The CDR3 loop spans 15 amino acids. The CDR3 is CASSPTGTSQGTQYF. The DNA of the CDR3 is TGTGCCAGCAGCCCCACCGGGACTAGTCAGGGGACCCAGTACTTC.